This T cell receptor beta chain was sequenced in a study of blood T cell repertoires in COVID-19. As for the study in general: Both acute and convalescent COVID-19 samples were obtained from the United States, Italy and Spain. PBMCs, B-cell-depleted T cells, or T cells were the source of the cDNA or gDNA that made up the material.

The V gene's germline CDR1 is MDHEN and CDR2 SYDVKM. This CDR3 has 15 residues. V was clipped by 4 bases and J by 6 bases; unmatched bases: 10. Sequenced by immunoSEQ multiplex PCR; TCRdb stores in-frame clones only, minus some. The sample includes approximately 390,000 clones, 90% seen only once; the top ten take about 7%. The TCR was taken from a man aged 18 to 30 with active or convalescent COVID-19. Input material: peripheral blood. V usage is TRBV28 and J usage is TRBJ1-2, with TRBD1 matching 8 bases. The CDR3 coding sequence is TGTGCCAGCAGTTCCTGGACAGGGAGTAAGAATGGCTACACCTTC. Protein: CASSSWTGSKNGYTF.